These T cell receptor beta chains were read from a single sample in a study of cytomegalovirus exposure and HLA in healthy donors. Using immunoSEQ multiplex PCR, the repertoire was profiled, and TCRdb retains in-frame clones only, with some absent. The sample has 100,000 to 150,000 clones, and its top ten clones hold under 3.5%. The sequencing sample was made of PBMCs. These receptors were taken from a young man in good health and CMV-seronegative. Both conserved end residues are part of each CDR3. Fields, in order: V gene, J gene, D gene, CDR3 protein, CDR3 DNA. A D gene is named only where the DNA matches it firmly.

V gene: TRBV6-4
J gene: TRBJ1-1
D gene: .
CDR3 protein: CASSVETGDTEAFF
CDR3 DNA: TGTGCCAGCAGTGTGGAGACAGGCGACACTGAAGCTTTCTTT

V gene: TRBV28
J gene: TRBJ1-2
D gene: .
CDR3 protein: CASTGSITEDTF
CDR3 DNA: TGTGCCAGCACCGGGAGCATCACAGAGGACACCTTC

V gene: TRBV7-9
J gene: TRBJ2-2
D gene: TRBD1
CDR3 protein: CASTGDRVFF
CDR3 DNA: TGTGCCAGCACCGGGGACAGGGTGTTTTTT

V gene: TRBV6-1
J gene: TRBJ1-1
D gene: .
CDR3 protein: CASRVLTGNTEAFF
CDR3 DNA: TGTGCCAGCAGGGTTTTGACAGGGAACACTGAAGCTTTCTTT

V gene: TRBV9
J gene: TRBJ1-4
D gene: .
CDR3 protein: CASSLGQTATNEKLFF
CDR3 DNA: TGTGCCAGCAGCCTCGGACAGACGGCAACTAATGAAAAACTGTTTTTT

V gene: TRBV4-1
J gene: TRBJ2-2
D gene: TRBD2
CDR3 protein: CASSLRSGTSGTGELFF
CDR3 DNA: TGCGCCAGCAGCCTTAGATCTGGGACTAGCGGCACCGGGGAGCTGTTTTTT

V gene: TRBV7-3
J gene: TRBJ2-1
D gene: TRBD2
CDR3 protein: CASRGTSDNEQFF
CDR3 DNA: TGTGCCAGCAGGGGGACTAGCGACAATGAGCAGTTCTTC

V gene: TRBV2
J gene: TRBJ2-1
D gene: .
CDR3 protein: CASSELGSPSGVGYNEQFF
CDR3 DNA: TGTGCCAGCAGTGAACTCGGAAGCCCCTCGGGAGTTGGCTACAATGAGCAGTTCTTC

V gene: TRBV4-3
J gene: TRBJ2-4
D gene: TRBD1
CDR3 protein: CASSQEGGQKNIQYF
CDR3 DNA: TGCGCCAGCAGCCAAGAAGGGGGACAGAAAAACATTCAGTACTTC

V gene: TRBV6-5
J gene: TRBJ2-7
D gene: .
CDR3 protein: CASSKTGNEQYF
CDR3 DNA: TGTGCCAGCAGCAAAACAGGGAACGAGCAGTACTTC

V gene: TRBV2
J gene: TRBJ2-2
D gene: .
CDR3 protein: CASSITTGELFF
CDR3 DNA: TGTGCCAGCAGTATTACTACCGGGGAGCTGTTTTTT

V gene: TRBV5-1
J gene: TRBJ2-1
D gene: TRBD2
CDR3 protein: CASSLSVAGGPGGFF
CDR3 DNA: TGCGCCAGCAGCTTGTCAGTAGCGGGAGGGCCAGGTGGGTTCTTC

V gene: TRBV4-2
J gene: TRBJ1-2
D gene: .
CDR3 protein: CASSQGGEKGRYGYTF
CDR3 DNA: TGTGCCAGCAGCCAGGGCGGGGAGAAGGGGCGTTATGGCTACACCTTC

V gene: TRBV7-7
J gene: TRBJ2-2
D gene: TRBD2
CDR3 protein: CASSSGTTHTGELFF
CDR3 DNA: TGTGCCAGCAGCTCCGGGACTACCCACACCGGGGAGCTGTTTTTT

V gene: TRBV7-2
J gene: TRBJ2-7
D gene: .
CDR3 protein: CAVRGRYPYEQYF
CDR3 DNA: TGTGCCGTCCGCGGGCGATACCCATACGAGCAGTACTTC

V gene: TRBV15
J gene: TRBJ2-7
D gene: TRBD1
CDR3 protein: CVTSSKAPGQGDYEQYF
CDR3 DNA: TGTGTCACCAGCAGTAAAGCTCCGGGACAGGGGGACTACGAGCAGTACTTC

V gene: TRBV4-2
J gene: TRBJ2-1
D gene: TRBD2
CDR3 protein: CASSRTSGPESSYNEQFF
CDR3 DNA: TGTGCCAGCAGTCGGACTAGCGGGCCCGAGAGCTCCTACAATGAGCAGTTCTTC

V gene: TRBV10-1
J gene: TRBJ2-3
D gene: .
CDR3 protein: CASSESRERRDTQYF
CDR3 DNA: TGCGCCAGCAGTGAGTCGCGGGAACGTAGAGATACGCAGTATTTT

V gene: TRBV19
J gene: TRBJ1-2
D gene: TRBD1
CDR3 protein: CASSTRQGGYTF
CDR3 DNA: TGTGCCAGTAGTACGAGACAGGGCGGCTACACCTTC

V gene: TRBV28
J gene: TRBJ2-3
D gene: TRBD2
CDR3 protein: CASSLGTGGDTQYF
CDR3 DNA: TGTGCCAGCAGTTTAGGGACGGGGGGAGATACGCAGTATTTT

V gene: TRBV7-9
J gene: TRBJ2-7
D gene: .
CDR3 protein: CASSLGQGRSSYEQYF
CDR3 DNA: TGTGCCAGCAGCTTAGGACAAGGCCGAAGCTCCTACGAGCAGTACTTC

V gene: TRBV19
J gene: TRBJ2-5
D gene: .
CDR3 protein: CASSIGVGSKETQYF
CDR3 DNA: TGTGCCAGTAGTATAGGGGTCGGGAGCAAAGAGACCCAGTACTTC

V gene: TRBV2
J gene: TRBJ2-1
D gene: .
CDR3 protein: CASRPSDEGAVEQFF
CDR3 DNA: TGTGCCAGCAGGCCCAGCGACGAGGGTGCCGTTGAGCAGTTCTTC

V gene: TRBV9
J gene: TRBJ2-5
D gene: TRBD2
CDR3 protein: CASSPHIQGGGETQYF
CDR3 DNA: TGTGCCAGCAGCCCTCACATCCAGGGCGGGGGAGAGACCCAGTACTTC

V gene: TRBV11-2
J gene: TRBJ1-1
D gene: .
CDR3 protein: CASSLGDTEAFF
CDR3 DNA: TGTGCCAGCAGCTTAGGGGACACAGAAGCTTTCTTT